The 17 T cell receptor beta chains listed next were all sequenced from one sample in a study of T cell responses to AZD1222 COVID-19 vaccine. The method was immunoSEQ multiplex PCR; TCRdb's version includes in-frame clones alone and lacks a portion of them. Here the sample spans some 96,000 clones, roughly 88% being singletons. The input for sequencing was peripheral blood, taken on day 0 of AZD1222 vaccination. The receptors derive from an adult in good health.

The chain employs TRBV7-2 and TRBJ2-5; weak D call: TRBD1 (6 bases). The CDR3 totals 14 residues. V gave up 5 bases and J gave up 3 bases, with 13 bases separating them. Germline loops: CDR1 SGHTA, CDR2 FQGNSA. The CDR3 nucleotides are TGTGCCAGCAGCCGCACAGGGTCCGAAGAGACCCAGTACTTC. It specifies CASSRTGSEETQYF.

V is TRBV30 and J is TRBJ1-2; no clear D. There are 12 residues in the CDR3. Trimming removed 0 bases from V and 3 bases from J, with 5 bases in between. Germline V gene lookup returns CDR1 GTSNPN and CDR2 SVGIG (reference sequence). CDR3 loop: CAWSVLDYGYTF. Written as DNA, the CDR3 is TGTGCCTGGAGTGTACTTGACTATGGCTACACCTTC.

Written as DNA, the CDR3 is TGCGCCAGCAGCCAAGAGGAGTTAGCGGGAGGGACTACCCAGTACTTC. This gives the protein CASSQEELAGGTTQYF. The V call is TRBV4-1, the J call TRBJ2-5; 11 bases map to TRBD2. With V trimmed by 0 bases and J by 8 bases, 8 bases remained unmatched. The CDR3 is 16 amino acids. The germline CDR1 and CDR2 sequences are MGHRA and YSYEKL.

The count of this clone is one. The chain is built from TRBV6-6 and TRBJ1-5; D ambiguous. Germline loops: CDR1 MNHNY, CDR2 SVGAGI (reference sequence). Trimming took off 3 bases at V and 1 base at J, with 4 bases between the two ends. The CDR3 runs to 13 residues. DNA of the CDR3: TGTGCCAGCAGTTATGACAGCAATCAGCCCCAGCATTTT. This translates into CASSYDSNQPQHF.

The rearrangement uses TRBV5-5 and TRBJ1-2, with D unclear. Germline V gene data show CDR1 as SGHKS and CDR2 as YYEKEE (reference sequence). The CDR3 spans 14 residues. V lost 4 bases and J lost 2, with 12 bases in between. The CDR3 sequence is CASSPEASNYGYTF. The DNA of the CDR3 is TGTGCCAGCAGCCCGGAAGCCTCCAACTATGGCTACACCTTC.

The V call is TRBV27, the J call TRBJ1-6, with D maybe TRBD1 (6 bases). Germline CDR1 reads MNHEY; CDR2 reads SMNVEV (reference sequence). The V end was cut by 0 bases, the J end by 0 bases, with 12 bases between. The CDR3 loop spans 18 amino acids. The CDR3 bases are TGTGCCAGCAGTTTATCGGGGGCAGGGAGCTCCTATAATTCACCCCTCCACTTT. This translates into CASSLSGAGSSYNSPLHF.

V gene TRBV5-1 combines with J gene TRBJ2-7; 10 nucleotides agree with TRBD1. Germline V gives CDR1 SGHRS, CDR2 YFSETQ. V lost 3 bases and J lost 2; bases outside the gene matches: 2. This CDR3 contains 14 residues. CDR3 sequence: CASSSGQGAYEQYF. Here the CDR3 DNA reads TGCGCCAGCAGCTCTGGACAGGGGGCCTACGAGCAGTACTTC.

The V gene is TRBV5-6, the J gene TRBJ1-2; TRBD1 is a possible D gene (6 bases). CDR1 SGHDT and CDR2 YYEEEE come from the germline V gene. V lost 4 bases and J 4 bases, leaving 20 bases between the germline ends. The CDR3 is made up of 16 amino acids. CDR3 sequence: CASSGGTGLRIYGYTF. The CDR3 bases are TGTGCCAGCAGCGGGGGAACAGGGTTAAGGATCTATGGCTACACCTTC.

The V and J genes are TRBV30 and TRBJ1-1; TRBD1 aligns across 12 bases. Germline CDR1 reads GTSNPN; CDR2 reads SVGIG (reference sequence). The CDR3 length is 18 residues. V lost 2 bases and J lost 3; bases outside the gene matches: 13. As DNA, the CDR3 is TGTGCCTGGAGTCTTACTCTTCCGGGACAGGGGGCCGACACTGAAGCTTTCTTT. Its protein is CAWSLTLPGQGADTEAFF.

The chain employs TRBV2 and TRBJ1-5; no clear D. The ends were cut back, 1 base at V and 5 bases at J, with 12 bases in the middle. This CDR3 region has 15 residues. Germline assignment: CDR1 SNHLY and CDR2 FYNNEI. The DNA of the CDR3 is TGTGCCAGCAGTGAAGAAGCCGCGCTAGATCAGCCCCAGCATTTT. This sequence encodes CASSEEAALDQPQHF.

The chain employs TRBV6-4 and TRBJ2-3; 9 positions match TRBD2. The CDR3 runs 15 residues. In germline, CDR1 is MRHNA, CDR2 SNTAGT. The junction had 4 bases not matched to a gene; V was cut back by 2 bases and J by 4 bases. CDR3 residues: CASSDEAGGPDTQYF. The CDR3 DNA is TGTGCCAGCAGTGACGAGGCGGGAGGGCCAGATACGCAGTATTTT.

This clone is a singleton in its sample. The chain uses TRBV7-9 and TRBJ1-5; D call uncertain. The V end lost 5 bases, the J end lost 1 base, and 12 bases lay between the germline ends. Germline V gene sequence: CDR1 SEHNR, CDR2 FQNEAQ (reference sequence). This CDR3 contains 15 residues. CDR3 in DNA: TGTGCCAGCAGCCTAGGCGGTAGGAGCAATCAGCCCCAGCATTTT. Encoded protein: CASSLGGRSNQPQHF.

CDR3 protein: CASRGDSSLNTEAFF. CDR3 DNA sequence: TGTGCCAGCAGGGGGGACAGCTCCTTGAACACTGAAGCTTTCTTT. The gene calls are TRBV6-5 and TRBJ1-1; 7 bases align to TRBD1. The V segment lost 6 bases and the J segment 0 bases; nucleotides outside the gene matches: 7. Germline V lookup: CDR1 MNHEY, CDR2 SVGAGI. The CDR3 is 15 residues long.

This chain joins TRBV5-1 and TRBJ1-1, with 7 positions matching TRBD1. The CDR3 contains 13 residues. Germline assignment: CDR1 SGHRS and CDR2 YFSETQ. Trimming took 5 bases from V and 8 from J; bases not matched to a gene: 9. The CDR3 is CASSPGQSTEAFF. The DNA for the CDR3 is TGCGCCAGCAGTCCGGGACAGTCAACCGAAGCTTTCTTT.

J is TRBJ1-1 and V is TRBV5-1; no firm D call. The CDR3 totals 14 residues. Per germline, CDR1 SGHRS and CDR2 YFSETQ. V gave up 2 bases and J gave up 1 base, with 9 bases separating them. CDR3 amino acids: CASSFRTANTEAFF. CDR3 coding DNA: TGCGCCAGCAGCTTTCGAACAGCGAACACTGAAGCTTTCTTT.

The chain recombines TRBV10-3 with TRBJ1-1; D not certain. The CDR3 totals 17 residues. Trimming pared 0 bases from V and 1 base from J, leaving 15 bases between. Germline V gene data show CDR1 as ENHRY and CDR2 as SYGVKD. The CDR3 nucleotides are TGTGCCATCAGTGAGTCGGGAAAGCGGGGATGGAACACTGAAGCTTTCTTT. Amino acid sequence: CAISESGKRGWNTEAFF.

This clone showed up just once. The chain combines TRBV6-1 with TRBJ1-5; a weak D match, TRBD1 (6 bases). The CDR3 is 16 amino acids. Per the germline V gene, CDR1 is MNHNS and CDR2 is SASEGT. V was cut by 4 bases and J by 5 bases, with 18 bases left in between. CDR3 coding DNA: TGTGCCAGCAGTGGACGTGGGGGCTTGGCTTATCAGCCCCAGCATTTT. Its translation is CASSGRGGLAYQPQHF.